A selection of T cell receptor beta chains follows, all from one sample in a study of read filtering for tumor transcriptome and immune sequencing. TCRdb redid the calling of the reads with MiXCR, one entry per CDR3 protein. The data hold about 130,000 distinct CDR3 sequences, with roughly 13% observed a single time. Material: a population of CD138-negative cells sorted from bone marrow. These receptors were taken from a donor at least 40 years old with multiple myeloma. Both conserved end residues are part of each CDR3. A D gene is named only where the DNA matches it firmly. Clone sizes are given selectively: once, few, many, or a class where the clone is expanded.

.	few	TRBV5-1	TRBJ2-5	TGCGCCAGCAGCTACGGGACCGCGAGGCTGTACCAACAAGAGACCCAGTACTTC	CASSYGTARLYQQETQYF
.	many	TRBV11-2	TRBJ2-5	TGTGCCAGCAGCCAATGGGGGGCTGAGACCCAGTACTTC	CASSQWGAETQYF
.	many	TRBV12-3/TRBV12-4	TRBJ1-5	TGTGCCAGCAGCCCTTTTCGGACAGTCAATCAGCCCCAGCATTTT	CASSPFRTVNQPQHF
TRBD1	many	TRBV11-3	TRBJ1-5	TGTGCCAGCAGCCCCAACTCCCGGGACAGGGGGCAAACAAGCAATCAGCCCCAGCATTTT	CASSPNSRDRGQTSNQPQHF
TRBD1	.	TRBV5-1	TRBJ1-5	TGCGCCAACAGCTTGGGACAGGGCGGGTTTCAGCCCCAGCATTTT	CANSLGQGGFQPQHF
.	many	TRBV3-1	TRBJ2-2	TGTGCCAGCAGCCGGCTGGGGGGACAGAAGAACACCGGGGAGCTGTTTTTT	CASSRLGGQKNTGELFF
.	many	TRBV2	TRBJ2-1	TGTGCCAGCAGCGCGGGGATACTCTCCTACAATGAGCAGTTCTTC	CASSAGILSYNEQFF
.	many	TRBV29-1	TRBJ1-1	TGCAGCGTTGGAGAACACCAGAACACTGAAGCTTTCTTT	CSVGEHQNTEAFF
.	few	TRBV27	TRBJ1-2	TGTGCCAGCAGTTTAGGATGGGGAGGCGGCTACACCTTC	CASSLGWGGGYTF
.	once	TRBV7-3	TRBJ2-2	TGTGCCAGCAGCTTAAGCCCTATCCGTACCGGGGAGCTGTTTTTT	CASSLSPIRTGELFF
.	many	TRBV2	TRBJ2-1	TGTGCCAGCAGTGAGATTGTTGGTCCCTACAATGAGCAGTTCTTC	CASSEIVGPYNEQFF
.	many	TRBV6-6	TRBJ1-1	TGTGCCAGCAGTTCAAGGAACACTGAAGCTTTCTTT	CASSSRNTEAFF
.	.	TRBV7-2	TRBJ1-3	TGTGCCAGCAGCTTAGATCTTGTGCCGGGAAACACCATATGTTTT	CASSLDLVPGNTICF
TRBD1	.	TRBV6-6	TRBJ2-5	TGTCCCAGCAGTGACCGGGACAGGGGCCAAGAGACCCAGTACTTC	CPSSDRDRGQETQYF
TRBD2	many	TRBV12-3/TRBV12-4	TRBJ2-7	TGTGCCAGCAGTTTTGGGTCTAGCGGGTTTAGCGAGCAGTACTTC	CASSFGSSGFSEQYF
.	many	TRBV20-1	TRBJ2-5	TGCAGTGCTCTGAGCGACGGACAAGAGACCCAGTACTTC	CSALSDGQETQYF
.	many	TRBV7-2	TRBJ1-1	TGTGCCAGCAGCTCCAGACTTTTTATGGGCACTGAAGCTTTCTTT	CASSSRLFMGTEAFF
TRBD2	many	TRBV12-3/TRBV12-4	TRBJ2-1	TGTGCCAGCAGTCTGGGACTAGCGGGGTACAATGAGCAGTTCTTC	CASSLGLAGYNEQFF
.	.	TRBV5-6	TRBJ2-7	TGTGCCAGCAGGTATACAAGGGACTCCTACGAGCAGTACTTC	CASRYTRDSYEQYF
TRBD2	many	TRBV4-1	TRBJ2-1	TGCGCCAGCAGCCAAGTACTGGGAGGTAGCGGGAGGGATGAGCAGTTCTTC	CASSQVLGGSGRDEQFF
TRBD2	many	TRBV7-9	TRBJ2-7	TGTGCCAGCAGCTTAAACGTAGCGGGGGTCTCCTACGAGCAGTACTTC	CASSLNVAGVSYEQYF
TRBD1	many	TRBV29-1	TRBJ1-4	TGCAGCGTTGGTCCAGGGGGCTATTCTAATGAAAAACTGTTTTTT	CSVGPGGYSNEKLFF
.	many	TRBV4-1	TRBJ1-1	TGCGCCAGCAGCCAAGAAGGGGCGGGGTGGGGCAACACTGAAGCTTTCTTT	CASSQEGAGWGNTEAFF
TRBD1	many	TRBV7-2	TRBJ1-2	TGTGCCAGCAGCTCGGGACAGGGCTTCTATGGCTACACCTTC	CASSSGQGFYGYTF
TRBD1	many	TRBV20-1	TRBJ1-1	TGCAGTGCTAGATCGGACAGGTCGGACACTGAAGCTTTCTTT	CSARSDRSDTEAFF
.	.	TRBV10-3	TRBJ1-5	TGTGCCATCAGTGAGTCAGGGCAGGAGGCTCAGCCCCAGCATTTT	CAISESGQEAQPQHF
.	many	TRBV6-2/TRBV6-3	TRBJ1-5	TGTGCCAGCAGAACCAATCAGCCCCAGCATTTT	CASRTNQPQHF
.	many	TRBV30	TRBJ2-7	TGTGCCTGGAACCCCAATAGGGACACCTACTCCTACGAGCAGTACTTC	CAWNPNRDTYSYEQYF
.	many	TRBV12-3/TRBV12-4	TRBJ1-1	TGTGCCAGCAGATCGACGGGGGCGTTGGACACTGAAGCTTTCTTT	CASRSTGALDTEAFF
TRBD2	many	TRBV20-1	TRBJ2-1	TGCAGTGCTAGAGAGGGAGGGACTAGCGGGATGAGTGAGCAGTTCTTC	CSAREGGTSGMSEQFF
.	.	TRBV27	TRBJ1-1	TGTGCCAGCAGTTTAGAGTCCACGACTGGAGCTTTCTTT	CASSLESTTGAFF
.	many	TRBV28	TRBJ1-1	TGTGCCAGCAGTTGGGCCCAGGGGAAGACTGAAGCTTTCTTT	CASSWAQGKTEAFF
.	many	TRBV19	TRBJ2-2	TGTGCCAGTAGTCCACGACGTAACACCGGGGAGCTGTTTTTT	CASSPRRNTGELFF
.	many	TRBV12-5	TRBJ1-5	TGTGCTAGTGGTAGAGACGGAAGCAATCAGCCCCAGCATTTT	CASGRDGSNQPQHF
TRBD2	many	TRBV4-1	TRBJ2-3	TGCGCCAGCAGCCGCCTCACAGGGCCTAGCGGGGGGGATGATACGCAGTATTTT	CASSRLTGPSGGDDTQYF
.	many	TRBV25-1	TRBJ2-5	TGTGCCAGCAGTGAATATAGCACCCAAGAGACCCAGTACTTC	CASSEYSTQETQYF
.	.	TRBV14	TRBJ2-3	TGTGCCAGCAGTTTGGTTCTACCCACAGATACGCAGTATTTT	CASSLVLPTDTQYF
.	many	TRBV4-1	TRBJ1-5	TGCGCCAGCAGCCACGCCCAGGAAAATCAGCCCCAGCATTTT	CASSHAQENQPQHF
TRBD1	.	TRBV7-8	TRBJ2-7	TGTGCCAGCCTCGACAGGGCAGCTCCCTACGAGCAGTACTTC	CASLDRAAPYEQYF
TRBD1	many	TRBV12-3/TRBV12-4	TRBJ2-7	TGTGCCAGCAGTTTATCGACAGGGGTATCGTACGAGCAGTACTTC	CASSLSTGVSYEQYF
.	many	TRBV18	TRBJ2-3	TGTGCCAGCTCACCACCGACTAGTTTTCCGCAGTATTTT	CASSPPTSFPQYF
.	many	TRBV12-3/TRBV12-4	TRBJ2-4	TGTGCCAGCAGCCCTCGGGGGGCGGCGAAAAACATTCAGTACTTC	CASSPRGAAKNIQYF
TRBD1	.	TRBV6-5	TRBJ1-1	TGTGCCAGCACCTCATGGGACAGGGACACTGAAGCTTTCTTT	CASTSWDRDTEAFF
TRBD1	.	TRBV11-2	TRBJ1-2	TGTGCCAGCAGCTCAGGGATTACAGGGGTTAACTATGGCTACACCTTC	CASSSGITGVNYGYTF
TRBD1	many	TRBV10-3	TRBJ2-7	TGTGCCATCAGAGGACAGGGGACCACCTACGAGCAGTACTTC	CAIRGQGTTYEQYF
TRBD2	many	TRBV5-1	TRBJ2-3	TGCGCCAGCAGCCATGGACTAGCGGGGGGGGCCTGGAGAGATACGCAGTATTTT	CASSHGLAGGAWRDTQYF
.	many	TRBV6-5	TRBJ2-7	TGTGCCAGCAGTTACTCGATACTGGGGAGCTCCTACGAGCAGTACTTC	CASSYSILGSSYEQYF
TRBD2	many	TRBV6-6	TRBJ2-1	TGTGCCAGCAGTAGGACTAGCGGGAGGGCTGGAAGCAATGAGCAGTTCTTC	CASSRTSGRAGSNEQFF
.	many	TRBV7-2	TRBJ1-2	TGTGCCAGCAGCCCCTTCACAGTCTATGGCTACACCTTC	CASSPFTVYGYTF
.	many	TRBV29-1	TRBJ2-4	TGCAGCGTTGGGGACATCTTAGCCAAAAACATTCAGTACTTC	CSVGDILAKNIQYF
TRBD1	many	TRBV20-1	TRBJ1-5	TGCAGTGCCCCTCCCGGGACAGGGTTTTCCCAGCATTTT	CSAPPGTGFSQHF
TRBD1	few	TRBV6-1	TRBJ2-1	TGTGCCAGCAGTAGGACAGGGGTATACAATGAGCAGTTCTTC	CASSRTGVYNEQFF
.	few	TRBV7-2	TRBJ2-5	TGTGCCAGCAGCTTATTCGGACGTGAAGAGACCCAGTACTTC	CASSLFGREETQYF
.	.	TRBV9	TRBJ2-3	TGTGCCAGCAGCGTAGCTCTGTGGGGAATTTCAGATACGCAGTATTTT	CASSVALWGISDTQYF
.	many	TRBV6-6	TRBJ2-6	TGTGCCAGCAGTCGGACACTCTCTGGGGCCAACGTCCTGACTTTC	CASSRTLSGANVLTF
.	many	TRBV12-3/TRBV12-4	TRBJ1-5	TGTGCCAGCAGCTCGGACAGAAGTCAGCCCCAGCATTTT	CASSSDRSQPQHF
.	many	TRBV6-2/TRBV6-3	TRBJ1-5	TGTGCCAGCAGAGACGGCCGCAATCAGCCCCAGCATTTT	CASRDGRNQPQHF